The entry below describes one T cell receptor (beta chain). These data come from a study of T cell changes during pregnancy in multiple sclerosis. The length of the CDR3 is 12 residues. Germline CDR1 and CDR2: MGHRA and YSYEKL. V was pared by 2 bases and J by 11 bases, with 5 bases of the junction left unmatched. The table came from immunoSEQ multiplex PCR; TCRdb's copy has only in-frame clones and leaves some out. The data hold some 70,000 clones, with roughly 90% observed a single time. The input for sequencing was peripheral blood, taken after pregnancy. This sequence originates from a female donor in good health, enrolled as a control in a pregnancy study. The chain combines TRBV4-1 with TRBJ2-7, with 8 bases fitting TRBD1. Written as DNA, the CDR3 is TGCGCCAGCAGCCAATCGGACAGGGTGGAGTACTTC. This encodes CASSQSDRVEYF.